The TCR beta chain under discussion was sequenced for a study of Ad26.COV2.S vaccination and SARS-CoV-2 variants. Study results and limitations: Responses of spike-specific T cells (both CD8+ and CD4+) reportedly showed substantial breadth after vaccination.

Assay used: immunoSEQ multiplex PCR; TCRdb lists only in-frame clones, some missing. The data show 500,000 or so clones, 87% seen once. V gave up 3 bases and J gave up 1 base; unmatched junction bases: 2. The CDR3 consists of 13 residues. CDR1 is GTSNPN and CDR2 is SVGIG in the germline V gene (reference sequence). Specified treatment: around 19 received Ad26.COV2.S at low or high dose, single or two shots; about 5 received placebo; per-sample allocation not given. Sampling took place 63 days after the first vaccine or placebo injection. Recruitment in Boston yielded a donor of adult age, 18-55 years. Details on this clone: Antigen unknown.

The receptor's source is a person aged 18-65 years who received the Ad26.COV2.S COVID-19 vaccine or a placebo. The chain joins TRBV30 to TRBJ1-1, with 7 nucleotides matching TRBD1. The material was peripheral blood, obtained in a trial of Ad26.COV2.S vaccine versus placebo. CDR3 DNA sequence: TGTGCCTGGAGCCGGACAGGGAACACTGAAGCTTTCTTT. This translates into CAWSRTGNTEAFF.